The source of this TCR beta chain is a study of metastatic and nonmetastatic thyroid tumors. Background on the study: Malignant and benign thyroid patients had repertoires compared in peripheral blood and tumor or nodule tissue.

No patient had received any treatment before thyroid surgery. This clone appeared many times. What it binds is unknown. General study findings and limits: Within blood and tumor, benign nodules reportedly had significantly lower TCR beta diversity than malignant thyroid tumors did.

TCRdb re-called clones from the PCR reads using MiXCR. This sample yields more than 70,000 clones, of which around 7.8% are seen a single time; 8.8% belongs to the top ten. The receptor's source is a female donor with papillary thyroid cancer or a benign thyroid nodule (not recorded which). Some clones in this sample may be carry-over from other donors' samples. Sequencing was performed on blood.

As DNA, the CDR3 is TGTGCCAGCTCTGGGACTAGCAGGGATGAGCAGTTCTTC. This translates into CASSGTSRDEQFF. The V and J genes are TRBV18 and TRBJ2-1; 9 bases match TRBD2. From germline, CDR1 is KGHSH and CDR2 LQKENI. This CDR3 contains 13 residues. Unmatched junction bases numbered 5, after V lost 6 bases and J lost 8 bases.